This T cell receptor beta chain originates from a study of CD8+ T cells in alopecia areata. Study-wide results and caveats: Only a single nonresponder existed, so baseline CD8+ expansion links stay unclear. Many expanded lesional clones persisted during tofacitinib (in both scalp and blood).

The authors extracted RNA and reverse transcribed it into cDNA as the sequencing template. Libraries were prepared by immunoSEQ multiplex PCR; TCRdb keeps only in-frame clonotypes and omits some of them. The table records fewer than 250,000 clones, 64% of them present only once. The treatment was: oral pan-JAK inhibitor, 5-10 mg twice daily. Individuals with alopecia areata gave both lesional scalp punch biopsies and peripheral blood for collection. A FACSAria was used to sort CD4+ and CD8+ T cells. These cells came from PBMCs. Comment on this clone: Its antigen is currently unknown.

CDR1 KGHSH and CDR2 LQKENI come from the germline V gene. Trimming at V came to 4 bases and at J to 7 bases, leaving 2 bases not matched to a gene. The CDR3 contains 14 residues. The V call is TRBV18, the J call TRBJ1-6, with TRBD1 matching 9 bases. Sequenced material: CD4+ T cells sorted from blood, taken at week 4, from a patient treated with tofacitinib. This receptor was identified in a human donor with alopecia areata. CDR3 loop: CASSQDRGNSPLHF. CDR3 DNA: TGTGCCAGCTCACAGGACAGGGGCAATTCACCCCTCCACTTT.